The present T cell receptor beta chain was sequenced within a study of T cells in Graves' hyperthyroidism and ophthalmopathy. Turning to the study itself: Peripheral blood was secured at the point of initial diagnosis, before any treatment.

Any patient presenting with uncontrolled infection, other autoimmune disease, pregnancy or lactation was left out. Ten or more counts support this clonotype. As yet, its antigen is unknown. General observations from the study: The model anticipated ophthalmopathy a median around six months pre-onset.

Amplification targeted TCR beta CDR3 regions from RNA transcripts. Researchers ran a first-round RT-PCR on the TCR CDR3 using the HTBI primer set. TCRdb ran MiXCR on the multiplex PCR reads and lists one entry per CDR3 protein. Seen here are 450,000 to 650,000 distinct CDR3 sequences, around 20% observed once, and the top ten hold 26%. The sequence derives from a young man with Graves' hyperthyroidism. The sequenced sample was blood.

The CDR3 loop reads CASSFLDRIDEQFF. The CDR3 region has the DNA TGTGCCAGCAGTTTTTTGGACAGAATAGATGAGCAGTTCTTC. This chain links TRBV27 with TRBJ2-1, with D tentatively TRBD1 (6 bases). The V and J ends lost 3 bases and 8 bases respectively, with 14 bases between them. The CDR3 has 14 amino acids. Germline V gene data show CDR1 as MNHEY and CDR2 as SMNVEV (reference sequence).